Each of the 13 T cell receptor beta chains below was sequenced from the same sample in a study of T cell repertoires in cytomegalovirus infection. No antigen has been assigned to these receptors. Via MiXCR, TCRdb re-called the reads, giving one row per CDR3 protein. The sample lists some 200,000 distinct CDR3 sequences; around 35% were seen once. The source was CD8+ T cells from cultured PBMCs, collected from culture after CMV antigen stimulation. Source of these receptors: a human donor in good health (CMV status not recorded). Some clones in this sample may be carry-over from other donors' samples.

The rearrangement uses TRBV6-6 and TRBJ1-2; no clear D. Germline lookup yields CDR1 MNHNY and CDR2 SVGAGI (reference sequence). With 6 bases removed from V and 3 bases from J, the gap between germline ends came to 8 bases. CDR3 length: 12 residues. The DNA for the CDR3 is TGTGCCAGCAGCGACAACTACTATGGCTACACCTTC. Translating gives CASSDNYYGYTF.

The chain employs TRBV7-6 and TRBJ2-5; 10 bases map to TRBD2. Germline CDR1 and CDR2: SGHVS and FNYEAQ. V was clipped by 0 bases and J by 1 base; unmatched bases: 2. The CDR3 runs 16 residues. CDR3 protein: CASSLARLAGQETQYF. The CDR3 DNA is TGTGCCAGCAGCTTAGCGCGACTAGCGGGCCAAGAGACCCAGTACTTC.

The chain links TRBV7-8 to TRBJ2-7; D perhaps matches TRBD1 (6 bases). CDR3 size: 14 residues. Per the germline V gene, CDR1 is SGHVS and CDR2 is FQNEAQ. Between the trimmed V and J ends, which lost 4 bases and 4 bases, there was a span of 14 bases. CDR3 nucleotides: TGTGCCAGCAGCTCGGCAGGGGAAGAGTACGAGCAGTACTTC. Encoded protein: CASSSAGEEYEQYF.

This rearrangement joins TRBV29-1 to TRBJ2-1; D remains ambiguous. V was cut by 1 base and J by 0 bases, with 10 bases left in between. There are 15 residues in the CDR3. Germline CDR1 SQVTM, CDR2 ANQGSEA. The CDR3 here is CSVEGELSSYNEQFF. CDR3 DNA: TGCAGCGTTGAAGGAGAGCTCAGCTCCTACAATGAGCAGTTCTTC.

This clonotype turned up a few times. The chain employs TRBV30 and TRBJ2-1, with a possible D match to TRBD2 (6 bases). CDR3 size: 15 residues. Looked up from germline, CDR1 is GTSNPN and CDR2 is SVGIG (reference sequence). Trimming cost V 3 bases and J 3 bases, with 15 bases left between them. The CDR3 DNA sequence: TGTGCCTGGAGCTCGGGGGTGGGTAGCTACAATGAGCAGTTCTTC. Translating gives CAWSSGVGSYNEQFF.

The genes are TRBV12-3 or TRBV12-4 and TRBJ1-6; TRBD1 agrees at 8 bases. The J segment lost 9 bases and the V segment lost 5 bases, leaving 9 bases of the junction unmatched. This CDR3 is built from 15 residues. CDR3 region: CASSAQGAVGSPLHF. CDR3 in DNA: TGTGCCAGCAGTGCCCAGGGGGCAGTGGGTTCACCCCTCCACTTT.

This chain uses TRBV10-3 with TRBJ1-2; no reliable D call. From germline, CDR1 is ENHRY and CDR2 SYGVKD. The V end was cut by 2 bases, the J end by 12 bases, with 13 bases between. CDR3 length: 12 residues. Written as DNA, the CDR3 is TGTGCCATCAGTGAGAAATTAGGAAGCGACACCTTC. Encoded protein: CAISEKLGSDTF.

This clonotype has only a few counts. The chain recombines TRBV7-3 with TRBJ1-1; D is unresolved. The CDR3 sequence is 14 residues long. Trimming left V 5 bases short and J 4 bases short, with 14 bases between. The germline V gene has CDR1 SGHTA and CDR2 FQGTGA. The CDR3 bases are TGTGCCAGCAGCCCCTTAGCTCGGGGCACTGAAGCTTTCTTT. Protein sequence: CASSPLARGTEAFF.

The J gene is TRBJ2-5, the V gene TRBV6-6; D perhaps matches TRBD1 (5 bases). Trimming stripped 2 bases from V and 5 bases from J, with 12 bases between. The CDR3 spans 14 residues. CDR1 is MNHNY and CDR2 is SVGAGI in the germline V gene (reference sequence). Here the CDR3 DNA reads TGTGCCAGCAGTTACGTGGGGCGGCAGGAGACCCAGTACTTC. Its protein is CASSYVGRQETQYF.

Many counts were recorded for this clonotype. The chain employs TRBV7-2 and TRBJ2-1; 8 positions match TRBD2. This CDR3 region has 15 residues. V trimming: 5 bases; J trimming: 9 bases; junction bases outside the gene matches: 12. Germline V CDR1 and CDR2: SGHTA, FQGNSA. In nucleotides, the CDR3 is TGTGCCAGCAGCAATCCCGGGACTAGTTATACTGAGCAGTTCTTC. It yields the protein CASSNPGTSYTEQFF.

This clonotype has only a few counts. V is TRBV7-9 and J is TRBJ2-1; possible D gene TRBD1, 5 bases. This CDR3 is 15 amino acids long. Trimming stripped 1 base from V and 2 bases from J, with 9 bases between. CDR1 and CDR2 (germline): SEHNR, FQNEAQ (reference sequence). CDR3 region: CASSLGGLPYNEQFF. Written as DNA, the CDR3 is TGTGCCAGCAGCTTAGGGGGCCTGCCCTACAATGAGCAGTTCTTC.

V usage is TRBV28 and J usage is TRBJ2-5, with D perhaps assigned TRBD1 or TRBD2 (6 bases each). The V gene lost 5 bases and the J gene lost 0 bases, with 7 bases spanning the gap. Germline lookup yields CDR1 MDHEN and CDR2 SYDVKM. This CDR3 has 13 amino acids. In DNA, the CDR3 is TGTGCCAGCAGTAGGGGGGACCAAGAGACCCAGTACTTC. Translating gives CASSRGDQETQYF. The complete variable domain, with remaining parts taken from reference TRBV28 and TRBJ2-5, reads DVKVTQSSRYLVKRTGEKVFLECVQDMDHENMFWYRQDPGLGLRLIYFSYDVKMKEKGDIPEGYSVSREKKERFSLILESASTNQTSMYLCASSRGDQETQYFGPGTRLLVL.

V and J are TRBV12-3 or TRBV12-4 and TRBJ2-2; D gene unclear. The CDR3 runs to 15 residues. Between the trimmed V and J ends, which lost 5 bases and 3 bases, there was a span of 13 bases. This CDR3 is CASSRPARDTGELFF. Here the CDR3 DNA reads TGTGCCAGCAGTCGGCCCGCTCGGGACACCGGGGAGCTGTTTTTT.